A single T cell receptor (beta chain) is shown here with its context. This clonotype was found many times. Which antigen it targets is not known. No qualities accompany the bases; no much larger clone lies one base away. Library generation was performed with multiplex PCR. Sequencing was carried out with an Illumina HiSeq 4000. TCR beta libraries were built with iRepertoire HTBI primers and Arm-PCR amplification of CDR3 regions. Before sequencing, the PCR products went through gel purification. For the original study's pipeline: Across samples, some 62 TRBV and approximately 15 TRBJ segments were identified and used for gene usage analysis of CDR3 amino acid clonotypes. Filtered high-quality paired reads were merged into contigs using COPE and FqMerger. BLAST was used to align contigs to IMGT TRBV, TRBD and TRBJ reference genes, and CDR3 was defined according to IMGT. Highly expanded clones were defined as clonotypes with a frequency above 0.1%. Repertoire diversity was measured by Shannon entropy, and V-J evenness by the Gini coefficient. A clonotype found in more than one individual was treated as public. The raw public data were reprocessed by TCRdb itself: fastp quality trimming at Q25, MiXCR clonotype calling, in-frame beta chains only. CDR3 protein sequences are deduplicated, and each keeps its most common genes and DNA. TCRdb, rather than the study authors, made the V and J calls. The sample profile shows 200,000 to 250,000 distinct CDR3 sequences; roughly 19% of them were found once. Approximately 12% of the sample is held by the ten biggest clonotypes.

This record belongs to a study of regulatory T cells in long-lasting Graves disease (dated by TCRdb to about 2021). Broadly, across the study: Patients with newly diagnosed Graves' disease had been on antithyroid drugs for under 3 months. The study was registered as a clinical trial and conducted in China. Patients with persistent Graves' disease were compared with patients with newly diagnosed Graves' disease using TCR sequencing and RNA sequencing of peripheral blood. A total of about 33 samples underwent TCR sequencing, from roughly 13 patients with persistent Graves' disease and approximately 20 patients with newly diagnosed Graves' disease. Overall study outcomes, separate from this receptor: Compared with newly diagnosed patients, persistent Graves' disease patients had lower TCR Shannon entropy and fewer highly expanded clones, which suggests clonal expansion. TRBV28, TRBJ1-2 and TRBJ2-5 were preferentially used in persistent disease, while TRBV20-1 and TRBJ2-1 were favored in newly diagnosed disease. The authors acknowledged the small sample size as a limitation that may reduce accuracy. Sequencing and analysis were limited to the TCR beta chain. More public clonotypes were shared among persistent patients (around 2,600) than among newly diagnosed patients (just under 1,000). Peripheral blood alone was examined, since thyroid tissue, which constituted the primary lesion, could not be accessed.

CDR3 length: 12 amino acids, cysteine to phenylalanine. Only the CDR3 DNA stays, 36 bases, in frame from base 1. The germline V gene provides CDR1 MDHEN and CDR2 SYDVKM. Trimming at the junction amounts to 2 bases on V and 8 bases on J, and the germline ends lie 9 bases apart. The sample's time point label, decoded: newly diagnosed GD, antithyroid drugs for less than 3 months. RNA was extracted from PBMCs in TRIzol for both TCR sequencing and RNA sequencing. The diagnosis of Graves' disease was made according to American Thyroid Association guidelines. Patients were recruited from an endocrinology department in Xi'an, China. Each patient gave roughly 8.4 milliliters of peripheral blood, collected in an EDTA anticoagulant tube. Ficoll Paque Plus density gradient separation was used to isolate PBMCs, and no additional T cell sorting was done. An Agilent 2100 Bioanalyzer and agarose gel were used to assess RNA quality, and a NanoDrop 2000 was used to measure RNA concentration.

The same data also contributed to another study, on T cells in Graves' hyperthyroidism and ophthalmopathy. According to the second study: Stable Graves' hyperthyroidism was defined as no progression to ophthalmopathy during 18 months of follow-up. The hyperthyroidism patients were between 18 and 65 years old and newly diagnosed, with a disease duration of less than 2 months. Patients with uncontrolled infections, other autoimmune diseases, pregnancy or lactation were excluded. Clinical symptoms, serum thyroxine and TRAb, thyroid ultrasound, and orbital computed tomography formed the basis for the diagnoses. For the first round of RT-PCR on the TCR CDR3, the HTBI primer set was used together with the Qiagen OneStep RT-PCR kit. Most expanded thyroid clonotypes (frequency above 0.001) were also detected in blood, suggesting blood repertoires may reflect thyroid immune responses. A 13 V-J signature model separated ophthalmopathy from stable hyperthyroidism, with roughly 88% sensitivity and roughly 82% specificity in cross-validation and 80%/75% in testing. In validation, progression to ophthalmopathy was predicted by the model with more than 65% sensitivity and nearly 75% specificity, a median of about 6.4 months before onset. To identify distinguishing TCR V-J signatures, a discovery cohort of 90 to 100 patients was used, comprising 43 with Graves' ophthalmopathy and 57 with stable Graves' hyperthyroidism. Whether ophthalmopathy could be predicted prospectively was tested in an independent validation cohort made up of 18 to 20 hyperthyroidism patients plus 17 patients who later progressed to ophthalmopathy. The 95 to 100 discovery patients were randomly divided into training and test sets at a 7:3 ratio. The study also compared thyroid tissue and blood T-cell repertoires from a handful of Graves' hyperthyroidism patients. After blood sampling, hyperthyroidism patients were treated with methimazole at a starting dose of 30 mg daily, and ophthalmopathy patients were treated with high-dose intravenous methylprednisolone. A second multiplex PCR round built the libraries, followed by size selection and purification. Paired-end sequencing of the libraries was performed with 100 bp reads on an Illumina HiSeq2000. Raw data were processed with SOAPnuke, discarding reads with adapters, uncalled bases, mean Phred below 15, or no exact constant-primer or identifier match. COPE v1.2.5 was used to merge the high-quality paired reads, and each unique nucleotide sequence was defined as a clonotype. MiTCR v1.1 was used to align clonotypes to the IMGT TRBV, TRBD and TRBJ reference segments. The analysis included only V-J combinations with a frequency above 0.0001, which together covered 99.2% of the repertoires. The TCS score was defined as the ratio of F50 (clonal expansion) to E x V (chaos), calculated using BLOSUM62-based TCRdist between CDR3 peptides within each V-J. Welch's t-statistics and random forest reduced fewer than 600 V-J features to 10 to 15, which were used in a naive Bayes classifier (R e1071). No statistical method was used to fix the sample size in advance, and group allocation was not hidden from the investigators. The paper reports TCR Vbeta CDR3 sequencing of over 130 peripheral blood samples: approximately 43 ophthalmopathy, fewer than 85 hyperthyroidism and 17 progressor patients.

The material was peripheral blood mononuclear cells (PBMCs), obtained at new diagnosis, from a patient treated with antithyroid drugs. The rearrangement combines TRBV28 with TRBJ1-1, with the D segment identity uncertain. The TCR comes from a woman aged 30 to 39 with Graves disease. Donor details come from another sample of the same person, matched by shared clones. In nucleotides, the sequence is TGTGCCAGCAGTTTACGTGTAGGGGAAGCTTTCTTT. The encoded protein is CASSLRVGEAFF.